Listed below are T cell receptor beta chains from one sample, sequenced in a study of T cell repertoires in cytomegalovirus infection. TCRdb reprocessed the reads with MiXCR, giving one entry per CDR3 protein. The sample records 250,000 to 350,000 distinct CDR3 sequences, roughly 23% being singletons. The sample was PBMCs. Receptors originate from a human donor in good health (CMV status not recorded). Some clones in this sample may be carry-over from other donors' samples. CDR3s include the opening cysteine and the closing phenylalanine or tryptophan. A D gene is named only where the DNA matches it firmly. Some rows mark clone size as missing; the rest say once, few, many or name a class of expanded clone.

D	size	V	J	CDR3	DNA
.	many	TRBV6-6	TRBJ2-1	CASSYRVGNPSIF	TGTGCCAGCAGTTACCGGGTCGGGAACCCCTCGATCTTC
.	.	TRBV19	TRBJ2-2	CASSTAGFTGELFF	TGTGCCAGTAGTACCGCAGGGTTCACCGGGGAGCTGTTTTTT
.	few	TRBV4-3	TRBJ2-6	CASSQEPSPGANVLTF	TGCGCCAGCAGCCAAGAGCCCAGCCCGGGGGCCAACGTCCTGACTTTC
.	few	TRBV28	TRBJ1-5	CASSLEQPGAQHF	TGTGCCAGCAGTTTAGAACAGCCGGGGGCCCAGCATTTT
.	few	TRBV28	TRBJ1-6	CASSRGGTSWALHF	TGTGCCAGCAGTAGAGGGGGAACCTCTTGGGCCCTCCACTTT
TRBD1	few	TRBV20-1	TRBJ2-5	CSAQTGMETQYF	TGCAGTGCTCAGACAGGGATGGAGACCCAGTACTTC
.	many	TRBV27	TRBJ2-6	CASSFPGGGANVLTF	TGTGCCAGCAGTTTCCCAGGTGGCGGGGCCAACGTCCTGACTTTC
.	.	TRBV28	TRBJ2-6	CASSSISASQNSGANVLTF	TGTGCCAGCAGTTCGATATCGGCGTCACAAAACTCTGGGGCCAACGTCCTGACTTTC
.	.	TRBV28	TRBJ1-6	CASSPDGRPSPLHF	TGTGCCAGCAGCCCAGATGGTCGGCCATCACCCCTCCACTTT
.	.	TRBV15	TRBJ2-7	CATSRGPRRHKDEQYF	TGTGCCACCAGCAGAGGCCCAAGGCGCCACAAGGACGAGCAGTACTTC
TRBD2	few	TRBV20-1	TRBJ2-7	CSARRAGETYEQYF	TGCAGTGCTAGAAGGGCGGGAGAAACCTACGAGCAGTACTTC
TRBD2	.	TRBV20-1	TRBJ2-7	CSARTSGVTYEQYF	TGCAGTGCTAGGACTAGCGGGGTCACCTACGAGCAGTACTTC
TRBD2	many	TRBV5-4	TRBJ2-3	CASSQSGGAEDTQYF	TGTGCCAGCAGCCAAAGCGGGGGGGCGGAAGATACGCAGTATTTT
.	.	TRBV28	TRBJ2-1	CASSLGRPQHNEQFF	TGTGCCAGCAGTTTGGGCCGACCGCAACACAATGAGCAGTTCTTC
.	.	TRBV11-2	TRBJ2-3	CASSVRRGRFTDTQYF	TGTGCCAGCAGCGTGAGGAGGGGGAGATTCACAGATACGCAGTATTTT
TRBD2	.	TRBV20-1	TRBJ2-1	CSAKATSGYNEQFF	TGCAGTGCCAAGGCGACTAGCGGCTACAATGAGCAGTTCTTC